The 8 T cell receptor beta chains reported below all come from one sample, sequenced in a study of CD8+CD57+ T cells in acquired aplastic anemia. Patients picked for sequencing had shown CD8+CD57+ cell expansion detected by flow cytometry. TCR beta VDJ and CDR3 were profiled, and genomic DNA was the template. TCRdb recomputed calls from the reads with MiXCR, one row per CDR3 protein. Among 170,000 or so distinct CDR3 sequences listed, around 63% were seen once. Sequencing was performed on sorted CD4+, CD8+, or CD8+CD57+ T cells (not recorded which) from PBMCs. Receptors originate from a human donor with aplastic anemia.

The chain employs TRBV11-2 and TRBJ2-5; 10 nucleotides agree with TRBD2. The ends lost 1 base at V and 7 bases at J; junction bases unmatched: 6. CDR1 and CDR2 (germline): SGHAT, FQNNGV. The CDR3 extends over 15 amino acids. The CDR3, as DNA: TGTGCCAGCAGCTTAGGTAGCGGGGGGCGAGGGACCCAGTACTTC. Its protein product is CASSLGSGGRGTQYF.

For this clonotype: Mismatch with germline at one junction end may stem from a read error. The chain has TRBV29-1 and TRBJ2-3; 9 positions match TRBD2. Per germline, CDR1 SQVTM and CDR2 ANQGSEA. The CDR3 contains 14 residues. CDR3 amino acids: CSVRRGGAYPGAVF. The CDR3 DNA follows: TGCAGCGTTCGGCGGGGGGGCGCGTATCCGGGAGCTGTTTTT.

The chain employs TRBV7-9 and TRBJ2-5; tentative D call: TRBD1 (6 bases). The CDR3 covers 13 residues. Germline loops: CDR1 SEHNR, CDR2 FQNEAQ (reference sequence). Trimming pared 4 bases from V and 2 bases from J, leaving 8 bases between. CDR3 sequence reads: CASSWTAQETQYF. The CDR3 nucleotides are TGTGCCAGCAGCTGGACAGCGCAAGAGACCCAGTACTTC. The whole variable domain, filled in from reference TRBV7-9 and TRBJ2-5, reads DTGVSQNPRHKITKRGQNVTFRCDPISEHNRLYWYRQTLGQGPEFLTYFQNEAQLEKSRLLSDRFSAERPKGSFSTLEIQRTEQGDSAMYLCASSWTAQETQYFGPGTRLLVL.

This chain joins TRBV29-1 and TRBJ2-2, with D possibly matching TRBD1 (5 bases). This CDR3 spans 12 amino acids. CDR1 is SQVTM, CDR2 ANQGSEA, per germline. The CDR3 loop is CSDVGVTGELFF. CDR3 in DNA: TGCAGTGACGTAGGGGTCACCGGGGAGCTGTTTTTT.

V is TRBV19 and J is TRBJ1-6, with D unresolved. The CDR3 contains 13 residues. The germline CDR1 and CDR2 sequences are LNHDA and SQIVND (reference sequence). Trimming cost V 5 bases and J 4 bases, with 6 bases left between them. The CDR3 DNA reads TGTGCCAGTAGTCCATTATATAATTCACCCCTCCACTTT. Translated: CASSPLYNSPLHF.

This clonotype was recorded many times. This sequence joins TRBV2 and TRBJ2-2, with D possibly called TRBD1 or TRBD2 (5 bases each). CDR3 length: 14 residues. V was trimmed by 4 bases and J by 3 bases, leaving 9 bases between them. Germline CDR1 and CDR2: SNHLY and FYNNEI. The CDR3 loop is CASSVRGYTGELFF. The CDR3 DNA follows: TGTGCCAGCAGTGTGAGGGGATACACCGGGGAGCTGTTTTTT.

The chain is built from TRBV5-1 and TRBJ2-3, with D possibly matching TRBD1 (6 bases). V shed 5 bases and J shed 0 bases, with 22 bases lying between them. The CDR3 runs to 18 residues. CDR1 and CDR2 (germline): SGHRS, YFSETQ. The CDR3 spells CASSHFGRRGRSTDTQYF. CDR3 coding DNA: TGCGCCAGCAGTCATTTTGGCCGCAGGGGCCGAAGCACAGATACGCAGTATTTT.

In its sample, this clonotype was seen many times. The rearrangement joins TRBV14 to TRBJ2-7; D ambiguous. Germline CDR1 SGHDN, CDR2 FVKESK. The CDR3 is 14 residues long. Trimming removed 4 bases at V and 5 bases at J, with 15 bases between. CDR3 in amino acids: CASSLREEFHEQYF. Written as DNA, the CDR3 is TGTGCCAGCAGCCTACGTGAAGAATTCCACGAGCAGTACTTC.